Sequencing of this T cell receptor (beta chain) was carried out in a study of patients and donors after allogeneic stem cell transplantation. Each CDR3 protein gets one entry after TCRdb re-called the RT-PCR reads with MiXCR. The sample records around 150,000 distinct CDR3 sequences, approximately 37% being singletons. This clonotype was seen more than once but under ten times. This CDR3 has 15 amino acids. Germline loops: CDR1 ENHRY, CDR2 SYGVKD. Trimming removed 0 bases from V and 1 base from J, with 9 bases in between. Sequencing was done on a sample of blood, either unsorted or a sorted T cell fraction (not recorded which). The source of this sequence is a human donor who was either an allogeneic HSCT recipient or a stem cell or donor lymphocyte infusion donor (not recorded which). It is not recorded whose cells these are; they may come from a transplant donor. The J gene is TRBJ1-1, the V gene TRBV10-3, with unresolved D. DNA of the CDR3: TGTGCCATCAGTGAGTCGACCGGCAAGAACACTGAAGCTTTCTTT. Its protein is CAISESTGKNTEAFF.